This paragraph reports one T cell receptor beta chain. Its antigen is still unknown. CDR1 is SGHDN and CDR2 is FVKESK in the germline V gene. The CDR3 extends over 12 amino acids. V lost 4 bases, J lost 9 bases, and 10 bases lay in between. From cryopreserved PBMCs came about 2 micrograms of genomic DNA used for TCR beta libraries. This specimen belongs to a study of cytotoxic CD8 clonotypes in ibrutinib-treated CLL. Study-level results: Clonality correlated strongly with circulating CD8+ T cells and exceeded age-matched healthy donors at baseline.

T cells were sequenced at a targeted depth of 1 in 200,000 to 1 in 1 million. Sequencing was performed with immunoSEQ multiplex PCR; in TCRdb, only in-frame clones are kept and a portion is missing. The data hold more than 85,000 clones, with almost 80% observed a single time. The chain recombines TRBV14 with TRBJ2-1; D gene uncertain. This TCR was recovered from a human donor with chronic lymphocytic leukemia. The sample in question was PBMCs, obtained after 12 months of ibrutinib treatment. The CDR3 bases are TGTGCCAGCAGCCCCTCCTCTATTGAGCAGTTCTTC. Its translation: CASSPSSIEQFF.